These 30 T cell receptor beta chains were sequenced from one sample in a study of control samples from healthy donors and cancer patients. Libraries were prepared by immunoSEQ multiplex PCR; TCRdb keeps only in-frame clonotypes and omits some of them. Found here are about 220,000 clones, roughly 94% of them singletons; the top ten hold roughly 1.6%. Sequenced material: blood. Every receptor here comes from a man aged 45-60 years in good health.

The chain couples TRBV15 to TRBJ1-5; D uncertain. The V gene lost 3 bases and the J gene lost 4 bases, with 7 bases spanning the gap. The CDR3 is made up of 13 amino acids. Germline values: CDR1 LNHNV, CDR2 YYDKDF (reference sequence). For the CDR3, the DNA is TGTGCCACCAGCAGTTCGTGGAATCAGCCCCAGCATTTT. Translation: CATSSSWNQPQHF.

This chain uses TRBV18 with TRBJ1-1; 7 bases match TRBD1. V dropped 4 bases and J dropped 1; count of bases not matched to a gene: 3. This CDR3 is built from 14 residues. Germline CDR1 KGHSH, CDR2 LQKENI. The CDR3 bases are TGTGCCAGCTCACTACAGGGGAAGAACACTGAAGCTTTCTTT. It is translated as CASSLQGKNTEAFF.

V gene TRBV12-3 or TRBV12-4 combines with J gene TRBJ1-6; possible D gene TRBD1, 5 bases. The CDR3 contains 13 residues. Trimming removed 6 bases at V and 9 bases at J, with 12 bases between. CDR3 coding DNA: TGTGCCAGCAGAACGCAAGGGGCTTCACCCCTCCACTTT. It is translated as CASRTQGASPLHF.

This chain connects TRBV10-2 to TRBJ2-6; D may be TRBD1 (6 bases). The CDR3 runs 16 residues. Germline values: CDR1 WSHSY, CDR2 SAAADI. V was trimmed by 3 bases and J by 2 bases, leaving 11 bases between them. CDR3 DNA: TGCGCCAGCAGTGATGAAAGGACAGCTGGGGCCAACGTCCTGACTTTC. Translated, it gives CASSDERTAGANVLTF.

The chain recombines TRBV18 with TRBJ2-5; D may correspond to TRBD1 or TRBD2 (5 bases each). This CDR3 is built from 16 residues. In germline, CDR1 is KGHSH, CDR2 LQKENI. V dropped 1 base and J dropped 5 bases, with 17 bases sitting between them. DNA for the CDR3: TGTGCCAGCTCACCACAACCGGGACCAGGGCGGGAGACCCAGTACTTC. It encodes CASSPQPGPGRETQYF.

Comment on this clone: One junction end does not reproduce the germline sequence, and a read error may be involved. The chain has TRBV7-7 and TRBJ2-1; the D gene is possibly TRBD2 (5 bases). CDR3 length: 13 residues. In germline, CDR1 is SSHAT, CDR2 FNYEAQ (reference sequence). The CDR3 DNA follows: TGTGCTAGCAGCTTAGGTAGCGTCAATGAGCAGTTCTTC. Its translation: CASSLGSVNEQFF.

CDR3 amino acids: CASSQDVQGDGYGYTF. CDR3 bases: TGTGCCAGCAGCCAAGATGTGCAGGGTGATGGCTATGGCTACACCTTC. The chain uses TRBV4-2 and TRBJ1-2, with D perhaps matching TRBD1 (5 bases). Germline values: CDR1 LGHNA, CDR2 YNFKEQ. Between the trimmed V and J ends, which lost 0 bases and 4 bases, there was a span of 15 bases. This CDR3 has 16 residues.

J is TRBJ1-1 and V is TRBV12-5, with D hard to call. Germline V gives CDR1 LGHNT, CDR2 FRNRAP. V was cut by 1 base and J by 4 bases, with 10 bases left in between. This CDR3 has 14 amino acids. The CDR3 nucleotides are TGTGCTAGTGGTTTGGGGGTCCGACGCACTGAAGCTTTCTTT. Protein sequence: CASGLGVRRTEAFF.

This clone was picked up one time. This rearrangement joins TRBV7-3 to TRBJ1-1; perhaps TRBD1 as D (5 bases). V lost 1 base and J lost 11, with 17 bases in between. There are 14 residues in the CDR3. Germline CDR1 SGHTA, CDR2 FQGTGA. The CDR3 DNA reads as TGTGCCAGCAGCTTAAGTCCTGGGGCCGGCAGGGCTTTCTTT. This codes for CASSLSPGAGRAFF.

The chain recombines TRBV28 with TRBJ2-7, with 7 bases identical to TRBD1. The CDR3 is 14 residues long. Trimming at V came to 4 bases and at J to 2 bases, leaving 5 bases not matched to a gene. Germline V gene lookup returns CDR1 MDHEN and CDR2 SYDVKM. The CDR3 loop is CASSSGQDPYEQYF. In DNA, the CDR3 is TGTGCCAGCAGTTCCGGACAGGACCCCTACGAGCAGTACTTC.

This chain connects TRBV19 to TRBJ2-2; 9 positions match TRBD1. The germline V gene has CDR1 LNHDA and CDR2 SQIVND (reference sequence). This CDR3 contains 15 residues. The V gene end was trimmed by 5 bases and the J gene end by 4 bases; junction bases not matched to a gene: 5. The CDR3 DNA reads TGTGCCAGTAGTGTACAGGGGGCGGCCACCGGGGAGCTGTTTTTT. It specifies CASSVQGAATGELFF.

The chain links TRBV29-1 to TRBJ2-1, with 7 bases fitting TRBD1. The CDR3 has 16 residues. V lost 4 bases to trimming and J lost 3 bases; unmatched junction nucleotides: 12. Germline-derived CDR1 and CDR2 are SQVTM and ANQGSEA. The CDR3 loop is CSVVHSGTDIYNEQFF. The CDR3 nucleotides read TGCAGCGTTGTTCACTCCGGGACAGATATCTACAATGAGCAGTTCTTC.

Written as DNA, the CDR3 is TGCGCCAGCAGCACCGGGACGCCAAGAGAGACCCAGTACTTC. It is translated as CASSTGTPRETQYF. This chain connects TRBV5-1 to TRBJ2-5, with D perhaps assigned TRBD1 or TRBD2 (5 bases each). The CDR3 runs to 14 residues. The V end was cut by 4 bases, the J end by 4 bases, with 14 bases between. Per germline, CDR1 SGHRS and CDR2 YFSETQ.

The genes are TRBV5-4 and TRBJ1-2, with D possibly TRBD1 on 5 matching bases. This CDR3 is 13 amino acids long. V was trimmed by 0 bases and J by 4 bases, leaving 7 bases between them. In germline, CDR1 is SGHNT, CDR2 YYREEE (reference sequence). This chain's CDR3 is CASSLEGFYGYTF. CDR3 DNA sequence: TGTGCCAGCAGCTTGGAGGGGTTCTATGGCTACACCTTC.

CDR3 amino acids: CASSSLAGPTGELFF. In nucleotides, the CDR3 is TGTGCCAGCAGCTCACTGGCGGGTCCCACCGGGGAGCTGTTTTTT. The chain combines TRBV7-9 with TRBJ2-2; possibly TRBD2 for D (5 bases). The V and J ends lost 4 bases and 4 bases respectively, with 13 bases between them. The germline gives CDR1 SEHNR, CDR2 FQNEAQ (reference sequence). This CDR3 spans 15 amino acids. The whole variable domain, filled in from reference TRBV7-9 and TRBJ2-2, reads DTGVSQNPRHKITKRGQNVTFRCDPISEHNRLYWYRQTLGQGPEFLTYFQNEAQLEKSRLLSDRFSAERPKGSFSTLEIQRTEQGDSAMYLCASSSLAGPTGELFFGEGSRLTVL.

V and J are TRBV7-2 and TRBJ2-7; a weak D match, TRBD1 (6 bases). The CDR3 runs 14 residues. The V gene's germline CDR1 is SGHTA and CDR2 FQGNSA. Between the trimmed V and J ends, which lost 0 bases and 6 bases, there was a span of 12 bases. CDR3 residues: CASSLAPTGLEQYF. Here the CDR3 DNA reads TGTGCCAGCAGCTTAGCGCCGACAGGACTCGAGCAGTACTTC.

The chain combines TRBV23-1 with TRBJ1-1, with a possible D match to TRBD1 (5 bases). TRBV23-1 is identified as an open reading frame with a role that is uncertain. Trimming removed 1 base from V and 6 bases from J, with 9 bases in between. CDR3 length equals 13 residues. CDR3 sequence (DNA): TGCGCCAGCAGTCAATTCGGGGCAGCTGAAGCTTTCTTT. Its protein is CASSQFGAAEAFF.

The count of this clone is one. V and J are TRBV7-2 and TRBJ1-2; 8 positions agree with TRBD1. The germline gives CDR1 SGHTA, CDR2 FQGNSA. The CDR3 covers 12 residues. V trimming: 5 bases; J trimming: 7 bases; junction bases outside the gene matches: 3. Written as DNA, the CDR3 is TGTGCCAGCAGCGGGACAGGACCTGGCTACACCTTC. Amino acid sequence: CASSGTGPGYTF.

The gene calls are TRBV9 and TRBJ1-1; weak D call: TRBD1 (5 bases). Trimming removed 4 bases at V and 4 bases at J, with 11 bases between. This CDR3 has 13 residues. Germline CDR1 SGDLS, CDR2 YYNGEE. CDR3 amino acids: CASSIGGGTEAFF. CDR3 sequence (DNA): TGTGCCAGCAGCATTGGGGGGGGCACTGAAGCTTTCTTT.

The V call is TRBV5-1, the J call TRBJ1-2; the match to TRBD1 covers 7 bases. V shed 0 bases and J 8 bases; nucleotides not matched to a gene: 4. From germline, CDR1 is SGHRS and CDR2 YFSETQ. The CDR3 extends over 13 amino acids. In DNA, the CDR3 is TGCGCCAGCAGCTTGGCAGGGGGTACAGGCTACACCTTC. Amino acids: CASSLAGGTGYTF.

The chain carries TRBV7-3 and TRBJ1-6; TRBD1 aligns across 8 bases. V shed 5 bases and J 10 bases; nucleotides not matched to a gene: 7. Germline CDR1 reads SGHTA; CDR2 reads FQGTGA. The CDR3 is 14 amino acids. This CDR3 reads CASSLGQGRSPLHF. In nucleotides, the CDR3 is TGTGCCAGCAGCCTAGGACAGGGCAGGTCACCCCTCCACTTT.

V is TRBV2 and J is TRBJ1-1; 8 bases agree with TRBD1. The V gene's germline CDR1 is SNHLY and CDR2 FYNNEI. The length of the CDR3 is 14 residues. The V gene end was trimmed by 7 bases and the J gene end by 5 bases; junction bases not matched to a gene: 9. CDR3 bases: TGTGCCAGCAACCTAGACAGGGGAGGGACTGAAGCTTTCTTT. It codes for CASNLDRGGTEAFF. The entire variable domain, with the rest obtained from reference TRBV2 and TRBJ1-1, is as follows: EPEVTQTPSHQVTQMGQEVILRCVPISNHLYFYWYRQILGQKVEFLVSFYNNEISEKSEIFDDQFSVERPDGSNFTLKIRSTKLEDSAMYFCASNLDRGGTEAFFGQGTRLTVV.

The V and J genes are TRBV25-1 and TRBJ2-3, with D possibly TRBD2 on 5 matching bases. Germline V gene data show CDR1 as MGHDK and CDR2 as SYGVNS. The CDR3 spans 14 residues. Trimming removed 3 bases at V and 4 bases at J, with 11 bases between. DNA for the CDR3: TGTGCCAGCAGTGATCCGGGAAAGGCAGATACGCAGTATTTT. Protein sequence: CASSDPGKADTQYF.

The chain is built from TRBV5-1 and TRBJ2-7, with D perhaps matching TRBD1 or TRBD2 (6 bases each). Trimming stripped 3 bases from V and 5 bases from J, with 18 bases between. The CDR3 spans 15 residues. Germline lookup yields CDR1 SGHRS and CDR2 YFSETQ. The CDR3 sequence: CASSWTQGRQDEQYF. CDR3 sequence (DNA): TGCGCCAGCAGCTGGACCCAGGGGAGGCAGGACGAGCAGTACTTC.

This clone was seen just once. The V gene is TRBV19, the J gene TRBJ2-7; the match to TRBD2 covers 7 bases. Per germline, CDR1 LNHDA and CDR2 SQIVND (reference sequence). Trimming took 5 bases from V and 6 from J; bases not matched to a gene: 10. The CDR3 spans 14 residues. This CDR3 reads CASSPGLGYGEQYV. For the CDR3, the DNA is TGTGCCAGTAGTCCCGGACTAGGGTACGGCGAGCAGTACGTC.

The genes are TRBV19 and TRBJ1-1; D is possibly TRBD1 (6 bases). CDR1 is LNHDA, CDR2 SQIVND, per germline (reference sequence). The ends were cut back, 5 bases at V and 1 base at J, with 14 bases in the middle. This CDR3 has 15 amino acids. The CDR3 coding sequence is TGTGCCAGTAGTCCAGGGGACAAAAGGAACACTGAAGCTTTCTTT. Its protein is CASSPGDKRNTEAFF.

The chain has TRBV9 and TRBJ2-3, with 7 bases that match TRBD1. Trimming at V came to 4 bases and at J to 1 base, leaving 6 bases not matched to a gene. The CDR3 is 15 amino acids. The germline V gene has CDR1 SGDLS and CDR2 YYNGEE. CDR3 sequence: CASSPPQGGTDTQYF. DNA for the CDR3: TGTGCCAGCAGCCCCCCCCAGGGGGGCACAGATACGCAGTATTTT.

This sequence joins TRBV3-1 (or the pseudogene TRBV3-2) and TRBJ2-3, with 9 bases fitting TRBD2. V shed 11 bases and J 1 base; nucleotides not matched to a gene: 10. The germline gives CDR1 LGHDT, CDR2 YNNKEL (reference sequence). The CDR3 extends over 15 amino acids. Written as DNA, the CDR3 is TGTGCCTCCCCATTGGAGCGGGGGGGCACAGATACGCAGTATTTT. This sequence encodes CASPLERGGTDTQYF.

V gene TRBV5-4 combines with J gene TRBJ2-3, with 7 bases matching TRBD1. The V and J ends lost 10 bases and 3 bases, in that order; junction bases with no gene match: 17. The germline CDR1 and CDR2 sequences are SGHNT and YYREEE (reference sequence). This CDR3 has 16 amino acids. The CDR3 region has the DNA TGTGCCCAGCTTGCAGCTTGGGGACAGAAAACAGATACGCAGTATTTT. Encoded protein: CAQLAAWGQKTDTQYF.

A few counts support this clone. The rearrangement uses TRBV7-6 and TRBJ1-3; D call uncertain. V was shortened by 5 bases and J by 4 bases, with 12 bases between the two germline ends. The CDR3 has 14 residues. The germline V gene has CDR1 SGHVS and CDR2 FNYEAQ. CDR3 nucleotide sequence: TGTGCCAGCAGCACCCCCTCTGGGGGAAACACCATATATTTT. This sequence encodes CASSTPSGGNTIYF.